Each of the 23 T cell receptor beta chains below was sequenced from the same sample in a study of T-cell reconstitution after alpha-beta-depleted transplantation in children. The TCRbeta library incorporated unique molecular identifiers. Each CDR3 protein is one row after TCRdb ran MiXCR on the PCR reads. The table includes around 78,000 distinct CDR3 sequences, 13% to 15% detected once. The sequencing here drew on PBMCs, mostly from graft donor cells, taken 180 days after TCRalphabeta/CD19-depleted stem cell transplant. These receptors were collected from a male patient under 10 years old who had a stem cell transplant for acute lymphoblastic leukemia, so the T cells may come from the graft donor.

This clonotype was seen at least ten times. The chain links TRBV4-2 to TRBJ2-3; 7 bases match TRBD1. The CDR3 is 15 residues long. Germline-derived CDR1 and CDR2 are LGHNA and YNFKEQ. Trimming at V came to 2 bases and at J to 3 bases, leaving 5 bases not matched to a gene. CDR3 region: CASSQSSGGTDTQYF. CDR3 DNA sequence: TGTGCCAGCAGCCAATCCTCAGGGGGAACAGATACGCAGTATTTT.

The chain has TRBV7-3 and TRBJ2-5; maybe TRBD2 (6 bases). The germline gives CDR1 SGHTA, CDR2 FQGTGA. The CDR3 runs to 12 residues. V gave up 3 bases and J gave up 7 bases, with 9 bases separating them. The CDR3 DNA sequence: TGTGCCAGCAGCTTGAGGGGAGGGACCCAGTACTTC. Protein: CASSLRGGTQYF.

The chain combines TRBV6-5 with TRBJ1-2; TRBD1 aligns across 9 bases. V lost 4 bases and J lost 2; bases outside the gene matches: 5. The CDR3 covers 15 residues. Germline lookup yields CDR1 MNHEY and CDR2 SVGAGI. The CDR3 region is CASSSAGTGNYGYTF. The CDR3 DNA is TGTGCCAGCAGTTCCGCCGGGACAGGGAACTATGGCTACACCTTC.

The CDR3 here is CASRALNHEQYF. CDR3 coding DNA: TGCGCCAGCAGGGCACTCAACCATGAGCAGTACTTC. This rearrangement joins TRBV10-2 to TRBJ2-7; no definite D call. Trimming pared 6 bases from V and 7 bases from J, leaving 13 bases between. CDR1 is WSHSY, CDR2 SAAADI, per germline. This CDR3 is 12 amino acids long.

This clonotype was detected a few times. DNA of the CDR3: TGTGCCAGCAGCGTAGGGCCTAGCGGGGGGGAGACCCAGTACTTC. Protein product: CASSVGPSGGETQYF. The rearrangement uses TRBV9 and TRBJ2-5; 11 bases align to TRBD2. The junction had 3 bases not matched to a gene; V was cut back by 0 bases and J by 5 bases. This CDR3 comprises 15 residues. Germline CDR1 reads SGDLS; CDR2 reads YYNGEE.

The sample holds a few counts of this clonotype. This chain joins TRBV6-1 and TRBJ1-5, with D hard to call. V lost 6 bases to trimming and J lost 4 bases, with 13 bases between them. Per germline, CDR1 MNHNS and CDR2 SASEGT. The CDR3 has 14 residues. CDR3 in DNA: TGTGCCAGCAGCCGTGGGCGCTCTAATCAGCCCCAGCATTTT. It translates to CASSRGRSNQPQHF.

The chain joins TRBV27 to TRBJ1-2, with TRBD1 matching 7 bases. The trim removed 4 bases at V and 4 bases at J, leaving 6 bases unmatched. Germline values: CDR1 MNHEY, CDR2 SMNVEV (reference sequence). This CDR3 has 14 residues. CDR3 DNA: TGTGCCAGCAGTTATGGGGGACAGTCCTATGGCTACACCTTC. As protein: CASSYGGQSYGYTF.

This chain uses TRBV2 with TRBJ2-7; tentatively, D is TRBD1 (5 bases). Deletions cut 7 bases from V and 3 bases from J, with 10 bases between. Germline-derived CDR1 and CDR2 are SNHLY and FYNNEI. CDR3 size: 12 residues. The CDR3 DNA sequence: TGTGCCAGCAATTCAGGGTTCTACGAGCAGTACTTC. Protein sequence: CASNSGFYEQYF.

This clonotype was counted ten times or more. The CDR3 loop is CASSLTGAGANVLTF. Here the CDR3 DNA reads TGCGCCAGCAGCCTTACAGGGGCTGGGGCCAACGTCCTGACTTTC. This chain joins TRBV4-3 and TRBJ2-6; TRBD1 matches 7 bases. The V and J ends lost 4 bases and 2 bases, in that order; junction bases with no gene match: 2. This CDR3 contains 15 residues. Germline CDR1 is LGHNA and CDR2 is YSLEER.

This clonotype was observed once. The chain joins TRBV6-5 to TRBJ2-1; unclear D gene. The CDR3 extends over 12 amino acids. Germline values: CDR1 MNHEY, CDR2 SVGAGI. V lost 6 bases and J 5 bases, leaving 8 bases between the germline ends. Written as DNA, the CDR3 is TGTGCCAGCAGCCGAAACCACAATGAGCAGTTCTTC. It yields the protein CASSRNHNEQFF.

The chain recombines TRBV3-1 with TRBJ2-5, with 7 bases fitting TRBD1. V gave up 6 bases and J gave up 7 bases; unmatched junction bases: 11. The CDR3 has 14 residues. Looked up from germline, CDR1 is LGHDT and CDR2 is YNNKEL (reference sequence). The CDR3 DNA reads TGTGCCAGCAGTTCCGACAGGGCCCGCGGGACCCAGTACTTC. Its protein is CASSSDRARGTQYF.

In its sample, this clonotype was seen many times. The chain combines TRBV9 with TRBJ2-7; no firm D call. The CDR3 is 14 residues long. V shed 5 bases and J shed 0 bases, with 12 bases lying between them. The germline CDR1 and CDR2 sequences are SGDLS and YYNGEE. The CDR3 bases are TGTGCCAGCAGTCTTGCCAGGAACTCCTACGAGCAGTACTTC. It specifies CASSLARNSYEQYF. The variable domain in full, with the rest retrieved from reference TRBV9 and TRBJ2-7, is DSGVTQTPKHLITATGQRVTLRCSPRSGDLSVYWYQQSLDQGLQFLIQYYNGEERAKGNILERFSAQQFPDLHSELNLSSLELGDSALYFCASSLARNSYEQYFGPGTRLTVT.

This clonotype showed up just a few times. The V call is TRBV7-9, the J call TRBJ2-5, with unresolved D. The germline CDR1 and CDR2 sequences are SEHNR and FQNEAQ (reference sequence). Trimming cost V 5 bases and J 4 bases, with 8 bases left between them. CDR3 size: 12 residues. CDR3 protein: CASSPPVETQYF. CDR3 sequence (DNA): TGTGCCAGCAGCCCCCCGGTAGAGACCCAGTACTTC.

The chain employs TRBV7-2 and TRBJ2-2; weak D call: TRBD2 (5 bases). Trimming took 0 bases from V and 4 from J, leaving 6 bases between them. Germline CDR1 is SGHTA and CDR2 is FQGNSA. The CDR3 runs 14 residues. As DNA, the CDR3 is TGTGCCAGCAGCTTAGCGCGGGTCACCGGGGAGCTGTTTTTT. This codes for CASSLARVTGELFF.

CDR3 residues: CASSLRGSGVYANTGELFF. The CDR3, as DNA: TGTGCCAGCAGCCTCCGGGGTAGCGGGGTTTACGCGAACACCGGGGAGCTGTTTTTT. This chain connects TRBV4-2 to TRBJ2-2, with TRBD2 identical over 8 bases. The CDR3 totals 19 residues. V shed 4 bases, J shed 0 bases, and the junction held 13 bases outside the gene matches. Germline CDR1 is LGHNA and CDR2 is YNFKEQ.

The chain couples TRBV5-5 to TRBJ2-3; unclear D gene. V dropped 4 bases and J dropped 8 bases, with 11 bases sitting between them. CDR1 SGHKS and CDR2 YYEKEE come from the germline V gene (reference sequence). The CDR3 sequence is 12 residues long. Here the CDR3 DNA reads TGTGCCAGCAGCGGTATGGTCCTTACGCAGTATTTT. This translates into CASSGMVLTQYF. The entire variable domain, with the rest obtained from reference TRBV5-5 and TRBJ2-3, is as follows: DAGVTQSPTHLIKTRGQQVTLRCSPISGHKSVSWYQQVLGQGPQFIFQYYEKEERGRGNFPDRFSARQFPNYSSELNVNALLLGDSALYLCASSGMVLTQYFGPGTRLTVL.

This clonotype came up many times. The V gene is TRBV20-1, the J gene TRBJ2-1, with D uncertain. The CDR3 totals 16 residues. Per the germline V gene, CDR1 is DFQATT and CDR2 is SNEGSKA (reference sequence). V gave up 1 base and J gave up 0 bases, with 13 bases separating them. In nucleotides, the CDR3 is TGCAGTGCTAGAGGGTTACCCCCGAGCTCCTACAATGAGCAGTTCTTC. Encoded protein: CSARGLPPSSYNEQFF.

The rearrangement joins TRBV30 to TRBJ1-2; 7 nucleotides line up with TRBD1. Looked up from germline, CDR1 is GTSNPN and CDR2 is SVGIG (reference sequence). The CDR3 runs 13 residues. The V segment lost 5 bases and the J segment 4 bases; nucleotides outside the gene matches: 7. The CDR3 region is CAWVRDRFYGYTF. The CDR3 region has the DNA TGTGCCTGGGTGCGGGACAGATTCTATGGCTACACCTTC.

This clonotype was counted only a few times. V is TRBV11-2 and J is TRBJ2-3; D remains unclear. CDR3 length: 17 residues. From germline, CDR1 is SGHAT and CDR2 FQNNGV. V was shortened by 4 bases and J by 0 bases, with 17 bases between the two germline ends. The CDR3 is CASSSLRRSSSTDTQYF. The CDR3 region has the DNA TGTGCCAGCAGCTCCCTCCGTAGGAGCTCTAGCACAGATACGCAGTATTTT.

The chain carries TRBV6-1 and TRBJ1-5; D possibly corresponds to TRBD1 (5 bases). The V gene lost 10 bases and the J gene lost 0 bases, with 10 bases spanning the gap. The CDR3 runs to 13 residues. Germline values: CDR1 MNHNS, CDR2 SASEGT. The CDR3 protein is CATGINSNQPQHF. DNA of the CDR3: TGTGCCACAGGGATCAATAGCAATCAGCCCCAGCATTTT.

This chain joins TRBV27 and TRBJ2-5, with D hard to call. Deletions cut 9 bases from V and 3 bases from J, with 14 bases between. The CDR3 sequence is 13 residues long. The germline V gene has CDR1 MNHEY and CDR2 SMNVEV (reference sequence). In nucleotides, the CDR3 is TGTGCCAGTTCTCGGCGGTTTAAAGAGACCCAGTACTTC. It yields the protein CASSRRFKETQYF.

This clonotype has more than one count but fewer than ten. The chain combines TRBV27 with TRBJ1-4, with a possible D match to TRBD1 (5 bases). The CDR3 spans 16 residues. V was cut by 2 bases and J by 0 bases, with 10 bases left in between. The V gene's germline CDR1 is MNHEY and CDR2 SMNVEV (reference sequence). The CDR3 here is CASSLRGVATNEKLFF. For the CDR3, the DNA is TGTGCCAGCAGTTTACGGGGGGTTGCAACTAATGAAAAACTGTTTTTT.

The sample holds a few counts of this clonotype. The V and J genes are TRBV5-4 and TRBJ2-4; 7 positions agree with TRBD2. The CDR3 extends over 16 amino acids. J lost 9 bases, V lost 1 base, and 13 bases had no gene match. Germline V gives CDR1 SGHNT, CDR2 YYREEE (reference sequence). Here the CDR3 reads CASSLRSGTGGLIQYF. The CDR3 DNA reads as TGTGCCAGCAGCTTGCGGAGCGGAACGGGGGGTCTCATTCAGTACTTC. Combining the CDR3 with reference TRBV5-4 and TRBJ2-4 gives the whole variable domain ETGVTQSPTHLIKTRGQQVTLRCSSQSGHNTVSWYQQALGQGPQFIFQYYREEENGRGNFPPRFSGLQFPNYSSELNVNALELDDSALYLCASSLRSGTGGLIQYFGAGTRLSVL.